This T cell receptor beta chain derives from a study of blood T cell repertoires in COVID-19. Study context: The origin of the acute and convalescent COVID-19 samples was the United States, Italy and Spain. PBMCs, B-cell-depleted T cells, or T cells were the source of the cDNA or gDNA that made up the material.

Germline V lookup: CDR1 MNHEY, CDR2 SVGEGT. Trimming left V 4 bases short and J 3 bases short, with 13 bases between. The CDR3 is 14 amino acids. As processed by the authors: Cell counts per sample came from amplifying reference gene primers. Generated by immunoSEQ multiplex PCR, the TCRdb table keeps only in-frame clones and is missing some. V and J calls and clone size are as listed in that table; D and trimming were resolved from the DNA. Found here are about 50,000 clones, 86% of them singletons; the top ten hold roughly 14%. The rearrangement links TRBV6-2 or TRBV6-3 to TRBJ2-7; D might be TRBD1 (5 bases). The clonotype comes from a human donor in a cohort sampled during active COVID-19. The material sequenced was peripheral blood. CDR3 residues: CASSFARAYYEQYF. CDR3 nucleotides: TGTGCCAGCAGTTTTGCCAGGGCCTACTACGAGCAGTACTTC.